This passage covers 3 T cell receptor beta chains from one sample sequenced in a study of blood T cell repertoires in COVID-19. Generated by immunoSEQ multiplex PCR, the TCRdb table keeps only in-frame clones and is missing some. The data contain over 130,000 clones, about 87% of them singletons. Material: peripheral blood. The origin of the receptors is a human donor in a cohort sampled during active COVID-19.

This rearrangement joins TRBV19 to TRBJ2-7, with a weak D call TRBD1 (7 bases). Germline CDR1 LNHDA, CDR2 SQIVND (reference sequence). V lost 6 bases and J 4 bases, leaving 19 bases between the germline ends. This CDR3 has 15 amino acids. The CDR3: CASSQGQEGIYEQYF. The CDR3 bases are TGTGCCAGTAGCCAAGGACAGGAGGGTATTTACGAGCAGTACTTC.

The chain carries TRBV5-1 and TRBJ1-4; 8 bases fit TRBD1. Per the germline V gene, CDR1 is SGHRS and CDR2 is YFSETQ. The CDR3 covers 18 residues. CDR3 loop: CEDWVQQLQDREFEKLFF. The DNA for the CDR3 is TGCGAGGATTGGGTCCAGCAGCTTCAGGACAGGGAATTTGAAAAACTGTTTTTT.

This chain connects TRBV5-1 to TRBJ2-7; the match to TRBD1 covers 8 bases. Trimming at V came to 3 bases and at J to 4 bases, leaving 3 bases not matched to a gene. Germline CDR1 SGHRS, CDR2 YFSETQ. CDR3 length equals 13 residues. CDR3 bases: TGCGCCAGCAGCTGGCAGGGGGCTTACGAGCAGTACTTC. Its translation: CASSWQGAYEQYF.